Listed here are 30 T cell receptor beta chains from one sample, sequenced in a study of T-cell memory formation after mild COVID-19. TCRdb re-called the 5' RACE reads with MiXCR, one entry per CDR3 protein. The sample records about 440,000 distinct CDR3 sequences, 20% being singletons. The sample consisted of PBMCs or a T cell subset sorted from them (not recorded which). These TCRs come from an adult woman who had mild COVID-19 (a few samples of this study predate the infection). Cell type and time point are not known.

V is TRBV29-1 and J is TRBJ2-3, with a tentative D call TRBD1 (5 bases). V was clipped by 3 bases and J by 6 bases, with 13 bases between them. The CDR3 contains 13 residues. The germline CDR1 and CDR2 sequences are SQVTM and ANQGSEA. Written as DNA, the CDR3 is TGCAGCGTTGAGAGGTGGGGCCGGGATACGCAGTATTTT. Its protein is CSVERWGRDTQYF.

In DNA, the CDR3 is TGTGCCACCAGCAGACGACAGGGGGGAGGGTACGAGCAGTACTTC. Translation: CATSRRQGGGYEQYF. The chain employs TRBV15 and TRBJ2-7; 9 positions match TRBD1. The trim removed 2 bases at V and 4 bases at J, leaving 6 bases unmatched. This CDR3 has 15 amino acids. The V gene's germline CDR1 is LNHNV and CDR2 YYDKDF (reference sequence).

CDR3 in DNA: TGTGCCAGCAGCGGGAACAGGGTTCGCGGAGCTTTCTTT. Translating it yields CASSGNRVRGAFF. The V gene is TRBV5-5, the J gene TRBJ1-1; maybe TRBD1 (6 bases). Per the germline V gene, CDR1 is SGHKS and CDR2 is YYEKEE (reference sequence). Trimming removed 4 bases from V and 10 bases from J, with 17 bases in between. The CDR3 consists of 13 residues.

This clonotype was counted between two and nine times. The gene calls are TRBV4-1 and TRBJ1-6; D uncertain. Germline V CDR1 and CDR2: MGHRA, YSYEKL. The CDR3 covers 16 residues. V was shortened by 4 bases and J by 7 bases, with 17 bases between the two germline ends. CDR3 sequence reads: CASSPTLPTVNSPLHF. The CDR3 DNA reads TGCGCCAGCAGCCCAACCCTCCCCACAGTGAATTCACCCCTCCACTTT.

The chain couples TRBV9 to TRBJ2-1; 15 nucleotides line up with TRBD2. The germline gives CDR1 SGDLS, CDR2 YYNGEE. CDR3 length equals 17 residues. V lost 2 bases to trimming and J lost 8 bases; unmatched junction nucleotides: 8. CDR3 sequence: CASSVRTSGGASDEQFF. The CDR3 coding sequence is TGTGCCAGCAGCGTCAGGACTAGCGGGGGGGCTTCGGATGAGCAGTTCTTC.

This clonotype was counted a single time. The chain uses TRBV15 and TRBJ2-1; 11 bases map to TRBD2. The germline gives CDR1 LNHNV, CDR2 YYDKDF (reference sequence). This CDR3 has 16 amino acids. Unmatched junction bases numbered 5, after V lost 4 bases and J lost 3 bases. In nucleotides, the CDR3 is TGTGCCACCAGCAAGCCGACTAGCGGGGACTACAATGAGCAGTTCTTC. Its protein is CATSKPTSGDYNEQFF.

The CDR3 nucleotides are TGTGCCAGCAGTTCGGGACTAGCACTCAATGAGCAGTTCTTC. Its translation is CASSSGLALNEQFF. The chain couples TRBV12-3 or TRBV12-4 to TRBJ2-1, with 9 positions matching TRBD2. The CDR3 extends over 14 amino acids. Trimming cost V 4 bases and J 6 bases; bases outside gene matches: 4.

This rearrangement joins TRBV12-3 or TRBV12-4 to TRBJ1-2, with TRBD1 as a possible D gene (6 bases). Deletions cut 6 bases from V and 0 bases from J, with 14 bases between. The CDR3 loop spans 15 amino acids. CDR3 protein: CASRRSQGSNYGYTF. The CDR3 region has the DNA TGTGCCAGCAGACGATCACAGGGTTCTAACTATGGCTACACCTTC.

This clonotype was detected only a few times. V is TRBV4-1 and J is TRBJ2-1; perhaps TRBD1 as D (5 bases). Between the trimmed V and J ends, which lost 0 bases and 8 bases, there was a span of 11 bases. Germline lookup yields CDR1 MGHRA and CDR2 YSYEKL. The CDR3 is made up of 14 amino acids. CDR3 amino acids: CASSQDLIGDEQFF. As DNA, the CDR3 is TGCGCCAGCAGCCAAGATCTCATAGGGGATGAGCAGTTCTTC.

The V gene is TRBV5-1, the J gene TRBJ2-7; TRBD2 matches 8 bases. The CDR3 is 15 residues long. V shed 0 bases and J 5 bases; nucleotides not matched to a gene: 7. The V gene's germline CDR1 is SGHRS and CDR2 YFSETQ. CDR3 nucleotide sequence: TGCGCCAGCAGCTTGGGCTCGGGGGGGCCCGACGAGCAGTACTTC. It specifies CASSLGSGGPDEQYF.

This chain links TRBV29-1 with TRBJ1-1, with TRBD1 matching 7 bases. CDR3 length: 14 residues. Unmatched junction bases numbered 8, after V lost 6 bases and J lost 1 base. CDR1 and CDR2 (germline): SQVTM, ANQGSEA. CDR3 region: CSVAYRGRNTEAFF. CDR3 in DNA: TGCAGCGTCGCGTACAGGGGCAGGAACACTGAAGCTTTCTTT.

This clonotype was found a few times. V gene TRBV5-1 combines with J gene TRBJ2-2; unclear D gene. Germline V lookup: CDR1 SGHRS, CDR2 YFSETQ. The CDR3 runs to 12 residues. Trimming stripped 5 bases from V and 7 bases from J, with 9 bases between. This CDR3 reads CASRGVGGELFF. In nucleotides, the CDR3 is TGCGCCAGCAGAGGAGTTGGCGGGGAGCTGTTTTTT.

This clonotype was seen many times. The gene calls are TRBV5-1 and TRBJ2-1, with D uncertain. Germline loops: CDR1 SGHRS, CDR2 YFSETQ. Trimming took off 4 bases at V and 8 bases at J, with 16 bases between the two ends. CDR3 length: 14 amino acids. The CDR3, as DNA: TGCGCCAGCAGCCCTGGACGGCTTCAGGATGAGCAGTTCTTC. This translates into CASSPGRLQDEQFF.

As DNA, the CDR3 is TGTGCCACCAGTGATTGGGGCCGGACAGGGACCTACGAGCAGTACTTC. Protein sequence: CATSDWGRTGTYEQYF. The rearrangement joins TRBV24-1 to TRBJ2-7, with TRBD1 matching over 8 bases. The germline V gene encodes CDR1 KGHDR and CDR2 SFDVKD. The CDR3 has 16 amino acids. With V trimmed by 2 bases and J by 2 bases, 7 bases remained unmatched.

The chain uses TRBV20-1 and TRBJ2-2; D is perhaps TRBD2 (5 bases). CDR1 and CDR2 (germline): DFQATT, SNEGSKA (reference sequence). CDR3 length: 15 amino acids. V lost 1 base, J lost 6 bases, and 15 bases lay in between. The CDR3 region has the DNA TGCAGTGCTAGAGCCGGGAAAGTTGGACCCGGGGAGCTGTTTTTT. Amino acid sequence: CSARAGKVGPGELFF.

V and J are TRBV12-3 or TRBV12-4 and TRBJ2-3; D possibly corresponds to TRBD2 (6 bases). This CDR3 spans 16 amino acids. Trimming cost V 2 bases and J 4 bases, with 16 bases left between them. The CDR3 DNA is TGTGCCAGCAGTTTATCGGGAGTCCGCGACCCAGATACGCAGTATTTT. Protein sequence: CASSLSGVRDPDTQYF.

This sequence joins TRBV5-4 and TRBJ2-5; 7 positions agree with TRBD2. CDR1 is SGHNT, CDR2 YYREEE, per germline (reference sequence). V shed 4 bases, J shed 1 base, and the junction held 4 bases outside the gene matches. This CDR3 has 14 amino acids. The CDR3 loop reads CASSGGEFQETQYF. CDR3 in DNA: TGTGCCAGCAGCGGGGGGGAATTCCAAGAGACCCAGTACTTC.

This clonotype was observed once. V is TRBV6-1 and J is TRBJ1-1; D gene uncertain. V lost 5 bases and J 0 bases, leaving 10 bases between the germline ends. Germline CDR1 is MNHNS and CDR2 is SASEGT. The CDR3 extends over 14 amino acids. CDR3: CASSKGQVNTEAFF. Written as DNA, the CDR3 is TGTGCCAGCAGTAAAGGTCAAGTGAACACTGAAGCTTTCTTT.

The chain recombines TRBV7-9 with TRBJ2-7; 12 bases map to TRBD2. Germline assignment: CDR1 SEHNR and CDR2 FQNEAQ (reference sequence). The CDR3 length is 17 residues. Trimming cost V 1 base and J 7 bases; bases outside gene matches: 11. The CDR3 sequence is CASSLVKGGLAGYEQYF. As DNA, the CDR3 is TGTGCCAGCAGCTTAGTGAAGGGGGGACTAGCGGGTTATGAGCAGTACTTC.

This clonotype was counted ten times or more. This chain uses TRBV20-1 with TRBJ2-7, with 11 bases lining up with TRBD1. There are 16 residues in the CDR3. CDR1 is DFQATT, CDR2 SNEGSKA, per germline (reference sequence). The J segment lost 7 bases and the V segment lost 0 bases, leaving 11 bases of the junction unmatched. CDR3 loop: CSARDSPGTGGREQYF. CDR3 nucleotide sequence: TGCAGTGCTAGAGATTCCCCCGGGACAGGGGGTCGAGAGCAGTACTTC.

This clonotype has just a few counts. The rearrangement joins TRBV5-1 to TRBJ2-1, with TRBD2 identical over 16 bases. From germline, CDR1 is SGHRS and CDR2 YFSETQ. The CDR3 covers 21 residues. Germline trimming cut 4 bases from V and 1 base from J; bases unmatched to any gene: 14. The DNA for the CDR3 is TGCGCCAGCAGCCAGGGACTAGCGGGGGGGCGTTACCTTGGATCCTACAATGAGCAGTTCTTC. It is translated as CASSQGLAGGRYLGSYNEQFF.

The CDR3 region has the DNA TGCGCCAGCAGCCAGGAGGGACTTGGGGCCAACGTCCTGACTTTC. The encoded protein is CASSQEGLGANVLTF. This chain joins TRBV5-1 and TRBJ2-6, with D possibly TRBD2 on 6 matching bases. Germline CDR1 SGHRS, CDR2 YFSETQ. V dropped 4 bases and J dropped 3 bases, with 11 bases sitting between them. This CDR3 contains 15 residues. The whole variable domain, filled in from reference TRBV5-1 and TRBJ2-6, reads KAGVTQTPRYLIKTRGQQVTLSCSPISGHRSVSWYQQTPGQGLQFLFEYFSETQRNKGNFPGRFSGRQFSNSRSEMNVSTLELGDSALYLCASSQEGLGANVLTFGAGSRLTVL.

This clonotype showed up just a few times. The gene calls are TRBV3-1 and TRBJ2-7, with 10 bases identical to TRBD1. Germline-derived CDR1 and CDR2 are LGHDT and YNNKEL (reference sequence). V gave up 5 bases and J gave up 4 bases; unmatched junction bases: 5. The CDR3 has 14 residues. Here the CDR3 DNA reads TGTGCCAGCAGCGCGACAGGGGGCCGGTACGAGCAGTACTTC. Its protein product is CASSATGGRYEQYF.

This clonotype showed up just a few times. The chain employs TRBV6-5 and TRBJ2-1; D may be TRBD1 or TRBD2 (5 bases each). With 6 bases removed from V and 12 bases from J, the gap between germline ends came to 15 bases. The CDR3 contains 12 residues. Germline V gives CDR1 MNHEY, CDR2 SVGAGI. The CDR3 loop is CASSQGGEWQFF. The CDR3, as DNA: TGTGCCAGCAGCCAGGGTGGGGAGTGGCAGTTCTTC.

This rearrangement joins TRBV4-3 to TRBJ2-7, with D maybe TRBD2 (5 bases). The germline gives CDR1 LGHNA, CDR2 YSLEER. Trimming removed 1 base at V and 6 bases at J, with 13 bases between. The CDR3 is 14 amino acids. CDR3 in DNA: TGCGCCAGCAGCCAAGGGACCTCGAGCGGCGAGCAGTACTTC. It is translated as CASSQGTSSGEQYF.

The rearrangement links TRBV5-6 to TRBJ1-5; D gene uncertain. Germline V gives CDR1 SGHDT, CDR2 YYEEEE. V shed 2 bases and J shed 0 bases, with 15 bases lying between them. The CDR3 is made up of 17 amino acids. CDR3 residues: CASSFWTRVRSNQPQHF. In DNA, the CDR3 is TGTGCCAGCAGCTTCTGGACGAGGGTACGTAGCAATCAGCCCCAGCATTTT.

The CDR3 reads CASSDGGTGNYGYTF. The DNA for the CDR3 is TGCGCCAGCAGCGATGGGGGGACAGGGAACTATGGCTACACCTTC. The V and J genes are TRBV5-1 and TRBJ1-2; 9 positions match TRBD1. There are 15 residues in the CDR3. V gave up 4 bases and J gave up 2 bases; unmatched junction bases: 6. Germline loops: CDR1 SGHRS, CDR2 YFSETQ. Combining the CDR3 with reference TRBV5-1 and TRBJ1-2 gives the whole variable domain KAGVTQTPRYLIKTRGQQVTLSCSPISGHRSVSWYQQTPGQGLQFLFEYFSETQRNKGNFPGRFSGRQFSNSRSEMNVSTLELGDSALYLCASSDGGTGNYGYTFGSGTRLTVV.

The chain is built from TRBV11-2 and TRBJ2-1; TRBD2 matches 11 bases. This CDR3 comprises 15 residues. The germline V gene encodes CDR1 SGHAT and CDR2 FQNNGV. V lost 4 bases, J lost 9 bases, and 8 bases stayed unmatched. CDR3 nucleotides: TGTGCCAGCAGCTCCCTAGCGGGAGGATGGGTTGAGCAGTTCTTC. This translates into CASSSLAGGWVEQFF.

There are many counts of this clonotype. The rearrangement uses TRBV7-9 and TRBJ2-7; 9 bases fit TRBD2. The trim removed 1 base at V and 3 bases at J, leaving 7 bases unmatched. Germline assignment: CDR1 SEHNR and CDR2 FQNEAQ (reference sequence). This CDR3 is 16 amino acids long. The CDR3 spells CASSLVSGGRIYEQYF. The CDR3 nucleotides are TGTGCCAGCAGCTTAGTGAGCGGGGGGCGCATCTACGAGCAGTACTTC.

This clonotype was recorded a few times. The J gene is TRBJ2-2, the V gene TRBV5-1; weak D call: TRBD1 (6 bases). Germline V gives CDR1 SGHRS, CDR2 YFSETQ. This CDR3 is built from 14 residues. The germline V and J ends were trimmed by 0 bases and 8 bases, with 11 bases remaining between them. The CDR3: CASSLDRVVGELFF. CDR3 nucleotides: TGCGCCAGCAGCTTGGACAGGGTCGTTGGGGAGCTGTTTTTT. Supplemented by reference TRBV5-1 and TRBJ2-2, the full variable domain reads KAGVTQTPRYLIKTRGQQVTLSCSPISGHRSVSWYQQTPGQGLQFLFEYFSETQRNKGNFPGRFSGRQFSNSRSEMNVSTLELGDSALYLCASSLDRVVGELFFGEGSRLTVL.